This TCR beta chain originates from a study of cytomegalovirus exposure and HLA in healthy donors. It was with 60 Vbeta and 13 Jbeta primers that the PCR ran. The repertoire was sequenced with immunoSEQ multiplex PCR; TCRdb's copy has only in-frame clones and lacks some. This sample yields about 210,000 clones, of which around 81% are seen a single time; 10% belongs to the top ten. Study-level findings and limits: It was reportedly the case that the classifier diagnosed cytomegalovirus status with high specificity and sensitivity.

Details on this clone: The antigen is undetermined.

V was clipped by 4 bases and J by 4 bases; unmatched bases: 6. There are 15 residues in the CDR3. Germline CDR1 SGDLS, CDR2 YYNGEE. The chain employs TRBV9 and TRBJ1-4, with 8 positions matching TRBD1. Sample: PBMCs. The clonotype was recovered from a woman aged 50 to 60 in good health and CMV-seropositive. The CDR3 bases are TGTGCCAGCAGCTCACGACAGGGGTTTAATGAAAAACTGTTTTTT. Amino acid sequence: CASSSRQGFNEKLFF. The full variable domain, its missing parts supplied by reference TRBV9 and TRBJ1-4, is DSGVTQTPKHLITATGQRVTLRCSPRSGDLSVYWYQQSLDQGLQFLIQYYNGEERAKGNILERFSAQQFPDLHSELNLSSLELGDSALYFCASSSRQGFNEKLFFGSGTQLSVL.